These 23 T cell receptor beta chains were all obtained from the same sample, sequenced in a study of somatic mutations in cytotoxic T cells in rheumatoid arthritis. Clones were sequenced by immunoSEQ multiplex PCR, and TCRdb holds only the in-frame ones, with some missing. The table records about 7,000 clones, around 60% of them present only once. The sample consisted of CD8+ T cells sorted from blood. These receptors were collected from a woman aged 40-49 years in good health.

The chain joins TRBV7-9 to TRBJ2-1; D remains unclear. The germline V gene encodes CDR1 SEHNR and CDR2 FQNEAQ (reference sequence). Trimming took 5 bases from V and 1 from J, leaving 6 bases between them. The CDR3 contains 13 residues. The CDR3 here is CASSPESYNEQFF. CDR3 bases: TGTGCCAGCAGCCCCGAATCCTACAATGAGCAGTTCTTC.

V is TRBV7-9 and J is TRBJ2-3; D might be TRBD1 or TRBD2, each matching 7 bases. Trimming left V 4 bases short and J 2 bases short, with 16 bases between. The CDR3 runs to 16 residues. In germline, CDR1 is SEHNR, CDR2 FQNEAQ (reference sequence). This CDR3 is CASSYQGGENTDTQYF. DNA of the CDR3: TGTGCCAGCAGCTACCAGGGGGGGGAGAACACAGATACGCAGTATTTT.

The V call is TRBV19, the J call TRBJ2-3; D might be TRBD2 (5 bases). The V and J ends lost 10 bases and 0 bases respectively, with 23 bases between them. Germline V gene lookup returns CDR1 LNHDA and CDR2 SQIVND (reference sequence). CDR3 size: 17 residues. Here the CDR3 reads CATDILTGSSSTDTQYF. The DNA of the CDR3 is TGTGCCACCGATATTCTTACGGGGTCGTCTAGCACAGATACGCAGTATTTT.

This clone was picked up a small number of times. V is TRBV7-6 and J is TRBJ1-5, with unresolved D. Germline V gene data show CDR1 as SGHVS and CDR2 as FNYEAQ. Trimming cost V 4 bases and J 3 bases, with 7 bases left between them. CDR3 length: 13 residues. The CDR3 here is CASSSTTNQPQHF. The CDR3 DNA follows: TGTGCCAGCAGCTCGACGACCAATCAGCCCCAGCATTTT.

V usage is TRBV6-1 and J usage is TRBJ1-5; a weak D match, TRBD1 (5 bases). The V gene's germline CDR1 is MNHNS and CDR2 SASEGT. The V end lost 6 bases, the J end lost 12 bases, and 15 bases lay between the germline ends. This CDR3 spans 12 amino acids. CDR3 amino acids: CASRTGASYQHF. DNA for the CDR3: TGTGCCAGCAGAACAGGAGCCTCCTACCAGCATTTT.

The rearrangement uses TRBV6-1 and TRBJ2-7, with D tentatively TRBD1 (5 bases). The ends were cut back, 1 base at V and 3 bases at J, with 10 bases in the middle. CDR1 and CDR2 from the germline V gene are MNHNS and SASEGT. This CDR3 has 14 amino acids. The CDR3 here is CASSEVWGIYEQYF. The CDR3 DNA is TGTGCCAGCAGTGAAGTCTGGGGCATCTACGAGCAGTACTTC.

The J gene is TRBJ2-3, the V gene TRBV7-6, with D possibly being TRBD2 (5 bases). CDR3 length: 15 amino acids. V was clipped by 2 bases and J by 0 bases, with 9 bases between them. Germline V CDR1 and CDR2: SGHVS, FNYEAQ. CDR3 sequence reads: CASSLFGGSTDTQYF. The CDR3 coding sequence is TGTGCCAGCAGCTTATTCGGAGGCAGCACAGATACGCAGTATTTT.

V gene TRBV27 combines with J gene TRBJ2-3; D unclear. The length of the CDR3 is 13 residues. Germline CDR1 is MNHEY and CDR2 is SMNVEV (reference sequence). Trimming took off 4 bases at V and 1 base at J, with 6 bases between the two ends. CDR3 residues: CASSYGGTDTQYF. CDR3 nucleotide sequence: TGTGCCAGCAGTTACGGAGGCACAGATACGCAGTATTTT.

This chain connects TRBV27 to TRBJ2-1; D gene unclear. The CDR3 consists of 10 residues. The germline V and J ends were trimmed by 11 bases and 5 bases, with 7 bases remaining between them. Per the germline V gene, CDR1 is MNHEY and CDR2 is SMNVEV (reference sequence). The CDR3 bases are TGTGCCGTGGGTCACAATGAGCAGTTCTTC. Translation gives CAVGHNEQFF.

The CDR3 DNA reads TGTGCCAGCAGGGACCTCCGCTCCTACGAGCAGTACTTC. Its translation is CASRDLRSYEQYF. The rearrangement uses TRBV2 and TRBJ2-7, with D hard to call. The V gene lost 6 bases and the J gene lost 0 bases, with 9 bases spanning the gap. Looked up from germline, CDR1 is SNHLY and CDR2 is FYNNEI. This CDR3 spans 13 amino acids.

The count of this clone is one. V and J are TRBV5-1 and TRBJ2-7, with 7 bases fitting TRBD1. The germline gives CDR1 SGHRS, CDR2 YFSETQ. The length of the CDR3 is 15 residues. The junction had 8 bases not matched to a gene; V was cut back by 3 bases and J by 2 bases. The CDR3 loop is CASSYRQGPAYEQYF. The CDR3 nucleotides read TGCGCCAGCAGCTACCGACAGGGTCCCGCCTACGAGCAGTACTTC.

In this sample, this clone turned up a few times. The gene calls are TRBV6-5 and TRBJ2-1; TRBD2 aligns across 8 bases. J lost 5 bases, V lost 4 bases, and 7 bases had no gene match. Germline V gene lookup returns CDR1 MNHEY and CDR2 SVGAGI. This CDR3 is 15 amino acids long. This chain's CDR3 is CASSLTSGPHNEQFF. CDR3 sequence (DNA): TGTGCCAGCAGTTTAACTAGCGGTCCCCACAATGAGCAGTTCTTC.

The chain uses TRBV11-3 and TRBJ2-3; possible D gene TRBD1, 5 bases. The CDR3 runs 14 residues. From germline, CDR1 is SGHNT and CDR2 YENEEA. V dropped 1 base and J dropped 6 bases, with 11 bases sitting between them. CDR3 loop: CASSLGLGADTQYF. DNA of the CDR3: TGTGCCAGCAGCTTAGGTCTTGGGGCCGATACGCAGTATTTT.

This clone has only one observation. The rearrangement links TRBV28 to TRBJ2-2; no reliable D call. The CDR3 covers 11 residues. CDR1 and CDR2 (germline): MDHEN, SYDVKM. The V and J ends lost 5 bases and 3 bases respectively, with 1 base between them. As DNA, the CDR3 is TGTGCCAGCAGTCACACCGGGGAGCTGTTTTTT. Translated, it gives CASSHTGELFF.

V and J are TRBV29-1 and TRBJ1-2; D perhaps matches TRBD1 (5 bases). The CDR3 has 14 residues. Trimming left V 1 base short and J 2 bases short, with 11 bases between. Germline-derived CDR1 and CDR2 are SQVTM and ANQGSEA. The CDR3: CSVEVMGTNYGYTF. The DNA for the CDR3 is TGCAGCGTTGAAGTGATGGGGACCAACTATGGCTACACCTTC. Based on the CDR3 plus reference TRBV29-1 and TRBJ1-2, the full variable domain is SAVISQKPSRDICQRGTSLTIQCQVDSQVTMMFWYRQQPGQSLTLIATANQGSEATYESGFVIDKFPISRPNLTFSTLTVSNMSPEDSSIYLCSVEVMGTNYGYTFGSGTRLTVV.

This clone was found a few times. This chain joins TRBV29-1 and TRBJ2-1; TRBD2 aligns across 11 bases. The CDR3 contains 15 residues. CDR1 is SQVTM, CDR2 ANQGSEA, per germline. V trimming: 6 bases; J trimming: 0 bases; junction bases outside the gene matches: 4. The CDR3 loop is CSVLAGGGSYNEQFF. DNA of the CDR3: TGCAGCGTCCTAGCGGGAGGAGGCTCCTACAATGAGCAGTTCTTC.

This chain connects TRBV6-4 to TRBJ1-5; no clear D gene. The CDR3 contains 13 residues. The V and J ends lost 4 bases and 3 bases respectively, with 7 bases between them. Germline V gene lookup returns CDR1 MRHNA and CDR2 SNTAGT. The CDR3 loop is CASSVAPNQPQHF. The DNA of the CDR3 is TGTGCCAGCAGTGTGGCCCCCAATCAGCCCCAGCATTTT.

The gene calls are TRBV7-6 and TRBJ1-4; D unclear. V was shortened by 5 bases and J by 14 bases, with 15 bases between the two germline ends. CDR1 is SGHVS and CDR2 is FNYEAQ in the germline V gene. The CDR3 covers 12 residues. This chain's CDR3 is CASSPNKFDLFF. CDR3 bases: TGTGCCAGCAGCCCCAACAAATTCGATCTGTTTTTT.

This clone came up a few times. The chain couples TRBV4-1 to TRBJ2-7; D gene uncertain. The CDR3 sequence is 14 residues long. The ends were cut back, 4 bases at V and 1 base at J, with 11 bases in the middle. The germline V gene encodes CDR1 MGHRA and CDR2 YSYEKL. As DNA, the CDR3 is TGCGCCAGCAGCCTCGACCGAACATCCTACGAGCAGTACTTC. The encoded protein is CASSLDRTSYEQYF.

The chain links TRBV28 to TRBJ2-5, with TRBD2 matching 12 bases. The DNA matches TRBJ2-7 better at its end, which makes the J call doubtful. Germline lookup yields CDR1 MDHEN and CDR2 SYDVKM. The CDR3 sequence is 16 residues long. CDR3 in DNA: TGTGCCAGCAGTTTATGGACTAGCGGGAGTAGCAACGAGCAGTACTTC. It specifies CASSLWTSGSSNEQYF.

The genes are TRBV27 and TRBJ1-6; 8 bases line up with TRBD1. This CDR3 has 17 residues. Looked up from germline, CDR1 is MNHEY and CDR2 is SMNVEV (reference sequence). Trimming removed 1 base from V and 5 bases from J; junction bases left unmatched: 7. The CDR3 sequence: CASSLFPQGANNSPLHF. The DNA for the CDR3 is TGTGCCAGCAGTTTATTCCCCCAGGGGGCGAATAATTCACCCCTCCACTTT.

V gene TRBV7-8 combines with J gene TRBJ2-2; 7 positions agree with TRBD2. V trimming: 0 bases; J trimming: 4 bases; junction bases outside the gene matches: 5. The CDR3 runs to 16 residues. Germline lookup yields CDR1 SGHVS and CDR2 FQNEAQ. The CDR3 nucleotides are TGTGCCAGCAGCTTAGCGTCTAGCGGAGTCACCGGGGAGCTGTTTTTT. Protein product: CASSLASSGVTGELFF.

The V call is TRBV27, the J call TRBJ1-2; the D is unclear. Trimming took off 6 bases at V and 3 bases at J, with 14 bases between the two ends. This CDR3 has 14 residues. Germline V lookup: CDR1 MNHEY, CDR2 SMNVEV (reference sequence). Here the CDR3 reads CASSQVAGYYGYTF. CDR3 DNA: TGTGCCAGCAGCCAAGTGGCAGGATACTATGGCTACACCTTC.